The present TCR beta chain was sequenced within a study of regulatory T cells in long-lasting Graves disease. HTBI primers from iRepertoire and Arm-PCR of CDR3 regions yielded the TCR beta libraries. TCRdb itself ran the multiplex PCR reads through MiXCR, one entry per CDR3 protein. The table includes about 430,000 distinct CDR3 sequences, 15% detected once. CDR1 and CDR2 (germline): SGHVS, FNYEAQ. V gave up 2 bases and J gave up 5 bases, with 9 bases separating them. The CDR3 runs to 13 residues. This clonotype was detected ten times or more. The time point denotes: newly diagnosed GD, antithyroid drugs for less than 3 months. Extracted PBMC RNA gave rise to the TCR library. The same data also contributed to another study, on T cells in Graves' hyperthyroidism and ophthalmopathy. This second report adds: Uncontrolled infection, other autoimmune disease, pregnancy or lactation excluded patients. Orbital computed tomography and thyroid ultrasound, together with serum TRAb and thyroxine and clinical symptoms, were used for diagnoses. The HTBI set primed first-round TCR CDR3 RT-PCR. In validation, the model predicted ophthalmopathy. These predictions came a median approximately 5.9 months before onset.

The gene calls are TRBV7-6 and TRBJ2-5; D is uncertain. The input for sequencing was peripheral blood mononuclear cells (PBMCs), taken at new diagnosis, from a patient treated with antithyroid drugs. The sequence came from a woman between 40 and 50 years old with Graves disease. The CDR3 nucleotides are TGTGCCAGCAGCTTATGGGTTAGGGAGACCCAGTACTTC. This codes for CASSLWVRETQYF.